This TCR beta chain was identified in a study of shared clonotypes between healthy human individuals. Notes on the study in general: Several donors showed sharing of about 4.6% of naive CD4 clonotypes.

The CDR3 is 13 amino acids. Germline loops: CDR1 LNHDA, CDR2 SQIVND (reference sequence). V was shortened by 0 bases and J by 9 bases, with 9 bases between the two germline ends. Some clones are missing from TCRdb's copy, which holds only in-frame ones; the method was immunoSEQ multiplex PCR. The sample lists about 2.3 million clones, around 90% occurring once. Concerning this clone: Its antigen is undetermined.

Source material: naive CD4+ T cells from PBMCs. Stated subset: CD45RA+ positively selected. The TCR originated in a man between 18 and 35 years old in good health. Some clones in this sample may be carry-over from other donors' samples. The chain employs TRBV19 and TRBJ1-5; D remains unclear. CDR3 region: CASSIEGDPPQHF. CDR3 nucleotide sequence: TGTGCCAGTAGTATAGAGGGCGACCCGCCCCAGCATTTT.